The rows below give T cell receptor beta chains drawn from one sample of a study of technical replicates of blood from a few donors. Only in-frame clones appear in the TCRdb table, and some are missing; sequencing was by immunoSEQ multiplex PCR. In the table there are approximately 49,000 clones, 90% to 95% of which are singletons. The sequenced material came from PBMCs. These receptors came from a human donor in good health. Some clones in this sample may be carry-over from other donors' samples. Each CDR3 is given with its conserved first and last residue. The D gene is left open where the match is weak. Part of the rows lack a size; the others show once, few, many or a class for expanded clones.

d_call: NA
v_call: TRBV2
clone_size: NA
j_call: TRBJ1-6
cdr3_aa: CASSEMVGSSYNSPLHF
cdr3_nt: TGTGCCAGCAGTGAAATGGTCGGGAGCTCCTATAATTCACCCCTCCACTTT

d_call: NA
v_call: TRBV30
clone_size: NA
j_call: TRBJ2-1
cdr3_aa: CAWSERSDPFF
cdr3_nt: TGTGCCTGGAGTGAGAGGTCGGATCCGTTCTTC

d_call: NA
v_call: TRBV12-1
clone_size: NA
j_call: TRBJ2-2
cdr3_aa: CASREGHKVTPGELFF
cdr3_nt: TGTGCCTCCAGGGAGGGCCACAAGGTGACGCCCGGGGAGCTGTTTTTT

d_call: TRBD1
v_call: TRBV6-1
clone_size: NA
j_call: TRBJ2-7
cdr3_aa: CASSEDAGGPYEQYF
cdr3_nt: TGTGCCAGCAGTGAAGATGCAGGGGGCCCCTACGAGCAGTACTTC

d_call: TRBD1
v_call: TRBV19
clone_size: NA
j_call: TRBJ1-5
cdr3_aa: CASSYRDRDNQPQHF
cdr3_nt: TGTGCCAGTAGTTACCGGGACAGGGACAATCAGCCCCAGCATTTT

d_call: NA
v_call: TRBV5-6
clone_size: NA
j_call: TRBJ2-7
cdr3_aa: CASSFVQKTYEQYF
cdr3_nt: TGTGCCAGCAGCTTTGTACAGAAAACCTACGAGCAGTACTTC

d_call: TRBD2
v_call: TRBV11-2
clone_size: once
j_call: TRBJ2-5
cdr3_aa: CASSLGLAGAIQETQYF
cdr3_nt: TGTGCCAGCAGCTTAGGACTAGCGGGAGCGATTCAAGAGACCCAGTACTTC

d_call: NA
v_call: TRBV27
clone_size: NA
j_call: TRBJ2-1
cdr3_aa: CASSLSNYLKWNEQFF
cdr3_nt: TGTGCCAGCAGTTTATCGAACTACCTAAAGTGGAATGAGCAGTTCTTC

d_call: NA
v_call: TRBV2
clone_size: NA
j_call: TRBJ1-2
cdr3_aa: CASILDRDYGYTF
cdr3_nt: NA

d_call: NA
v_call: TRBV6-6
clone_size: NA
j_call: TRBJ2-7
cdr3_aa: CASSPAYEQYF
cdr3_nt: TGTGCCAGCAGTCCCGCCTACGAGCAGTACTTC

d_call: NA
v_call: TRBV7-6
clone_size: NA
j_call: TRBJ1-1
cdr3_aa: CASSPGGNTEAFF
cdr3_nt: TGTGCCAGCAGCCCGGGGGGGAACACTGAAGCTTTCTTT

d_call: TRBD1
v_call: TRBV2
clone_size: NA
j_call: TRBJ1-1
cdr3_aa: CASGGGQGPSEAFF
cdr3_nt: TGTGCCAGCGGGGGGGGACAGGGACCTTCTGAAGCTTTCTTT

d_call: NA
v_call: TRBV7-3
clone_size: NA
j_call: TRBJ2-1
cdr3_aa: CASSLDGTQGNEQFF
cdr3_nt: TGTGCCAGCAGCCTCGACGGGACTCAAGGGAATGAGCAGTTCTTC

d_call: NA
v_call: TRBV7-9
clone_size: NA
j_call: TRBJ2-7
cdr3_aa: CASSLVRDRSEQYF
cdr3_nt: TGTGCCAGCAGCTTGGTACGAGACAGGTCCGAGCAGTACTTC

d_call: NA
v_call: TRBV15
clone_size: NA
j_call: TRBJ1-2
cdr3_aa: CATSRGGANYGYTF
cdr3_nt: TGTGCCACCAGCAGAGGGGGAGCTAACTATGGCTACACCTTC

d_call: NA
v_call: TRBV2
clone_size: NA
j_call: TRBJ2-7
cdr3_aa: CASMGLLSYEQYF
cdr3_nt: TGTGCCAGCATGGGACTCCTCTCCTACGAGCAGTACTTC

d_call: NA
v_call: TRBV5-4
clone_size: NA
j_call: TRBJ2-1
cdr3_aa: CASSPGDGSSYNEQFF
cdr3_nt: TGTGCCAGCAGCCCTGGAGACGGAAGCTCCTACAATGAGCAGTTCTTC

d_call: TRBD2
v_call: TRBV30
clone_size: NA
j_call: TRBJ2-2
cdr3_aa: CAWSVLIAGSGRKNTGELFF
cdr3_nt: TGTGCCTGGAGTGTACTCATTGCAGGCAGCGGGAGGAAAAACACCGGGGAGCTGTTTTTT

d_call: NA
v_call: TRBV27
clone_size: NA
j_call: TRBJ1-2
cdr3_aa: CASSLGRGYGYTF
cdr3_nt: TGTGCCAGCAGTTTGGGGAGGGGGTATGGCTACACCTTC

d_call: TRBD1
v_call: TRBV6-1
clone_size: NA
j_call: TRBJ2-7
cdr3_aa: CASSEMGQGTYEQYF
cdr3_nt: TGTGCCAGCAGTGAAATGGGACAGGGAACCTACGAGCAGTACTTC

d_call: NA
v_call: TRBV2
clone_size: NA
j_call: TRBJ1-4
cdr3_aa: CASSAEQGTNEKLFF
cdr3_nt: TGTGCCAGCAGTGCCGAGCAGGGGACTAATGAAAAACTGTTTTTT

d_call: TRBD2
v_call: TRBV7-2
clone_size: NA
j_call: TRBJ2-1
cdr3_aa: CASSSRLAGGINNEQFF
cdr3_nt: TGTGCCAGCAGCTCTCGACTAGCGGGAGGTATAAACAATGAGCAGTTCTTC

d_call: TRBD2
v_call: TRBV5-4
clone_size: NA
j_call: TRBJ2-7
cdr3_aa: CASSWGEGEQYF
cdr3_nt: TGTGCCAGCAGCTGGGGGGAGGGCGAGCAGTACTTC

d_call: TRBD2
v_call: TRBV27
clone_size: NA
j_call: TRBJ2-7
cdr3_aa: CASSFGASGGVREQYF
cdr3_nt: TGTGCCAGCAGTTTCGGAGCTAGCGGGGGGGTTCGCGAGCAGTACTTC

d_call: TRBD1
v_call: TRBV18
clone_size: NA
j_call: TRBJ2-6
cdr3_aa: CASSPLWTGGTGANVLTF
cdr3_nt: TGTGCCAGCTCACCACTTTGGACAGGAGGAACTGGGGCCAACGTCCTGACTTTC

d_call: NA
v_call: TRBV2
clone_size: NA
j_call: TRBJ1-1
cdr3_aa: CASWSASISPGTEAFF
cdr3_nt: TGTGCCAGCTGGAGCGCATCGATTTCCCCGGGCACTGAAGCTTTCTTT